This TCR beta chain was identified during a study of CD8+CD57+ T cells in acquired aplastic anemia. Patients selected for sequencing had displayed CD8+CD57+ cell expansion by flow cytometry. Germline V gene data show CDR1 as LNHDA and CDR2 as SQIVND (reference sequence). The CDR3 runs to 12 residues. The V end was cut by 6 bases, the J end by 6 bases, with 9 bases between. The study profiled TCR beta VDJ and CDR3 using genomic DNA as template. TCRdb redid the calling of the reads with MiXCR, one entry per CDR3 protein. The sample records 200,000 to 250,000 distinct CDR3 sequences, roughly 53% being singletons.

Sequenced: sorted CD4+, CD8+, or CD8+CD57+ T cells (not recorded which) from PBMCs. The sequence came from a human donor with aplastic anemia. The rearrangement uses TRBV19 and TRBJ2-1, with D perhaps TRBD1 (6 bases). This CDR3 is CASRNRANEQFF. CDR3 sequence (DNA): TGTGCCAGTAGAAACAGGGCCAATGAGCAGTTCTTC.